Listed below are T cell receptor beta chains from one sample, sequenced in a study of neurological immune-mediated disorders. TCRdb re-derived calls from the 5' RACE reads in MiXCR, one entry per CDR3 protein. The sample has about 50,000 distinct CDR3 sequences; roughly 2% are singletons. The sequencing input was PBMCs. The receptor set was obtained from a middle-aged woman with multiple sclerosis. Both conserved end residues are part of each CDR3. Each record gives: clone size, J gene, V gene, CDR3 length, D gene, CDR3 DNA, CDR3 protein. A D gene is named only where the DNA matches it firmly. Size is stated as how often the clone was seen (once, few, many) or a class if it is expanded.

abundance: many; j_gene: TRBJ1-2; v_gene: TRBV2; len: 11; d_gene: NA; CDR3nt: TGTGCCAGCAGCCTCGGTGGGGGCTACACCTTC; CDR3aa: CASSLGGGYTF
abundance: many; j_gene: TRBJ1-6; v_gene: TRBV20-1; len: 13; d_gene: TRBD1; CDR3nt: TGCAGTGCCAGAGGACAGGGTCTTTCACCCCTCCACTTT; CDR3aa: CSARGQGLSPLHF
abundance: many; j_gene: TRBJ1-2; v_gene: TRBV3-1; len: 12; d_gene: TRBD1; CDR3nt: TGTGCCAGCAGCCCTGGGGACAGGGCCTACACCTTC; CDR3aa: CASSPGDRAYTF
abundance: many; j_gene: TRBJ2-3; v_gene: TRBV7-6; len: 14; d_gene: NA; CDR3nt: TGTGCCAGCAGCCAAGGGCCTTACACAGATACGCAGTATTTT; CDR3aa: CASSQGPYTDTQYF
abundance: many; j_gene: TRBJ1-3; v_gene: TRBV7-9; len: 14; d_gene: NA; CDR3nt: TGTGCCAGCAGCTTAAGAAGCTCTGGAAACACCATATATTTT; CDR3aa: CASSLRSSGNTIYF
abundance: many; j_gene: TRBJ1-2; v_gene: TRBV25-1; len: 12; d_gene: NA; CDR3nt: TGTGCCAGCAGTGGGGACACTTATGGCTACACCTTC; CDR3aa: CASSGDTYGYTF
abundance: many; j_gene: TRBJ1-4; v_gene: TRBV7-9; len: 17; d_gene: TRBD1; CDR3nt: TGTGCCAGCAGCGGACTTGGGACAGGGGCGGGTAATGAAAAACTGTTTTTT; CDR3aa: CASSGLGTGAGNEKLFF
abundance: many; j_gene: TRBJ2-5; v_gene: TRBV29-1; len: 13; d_gene: NA; CDR3nt: TGCAGCGCCCGGGACACCCGACAAGAGACCCAGTACTTC; CDR3aa: CSARDTRQETQYF
abundance: many; j_gene: TRBJ2-7; v_gene: TRBV7-9; len: 13; d_gene: NA; CDR3nt: TGTGCCAGCAGCTTAGTAGCACTACAGGAGCAGTACTTC; CDR3aa: CASSLVALQEQYF
abundance: many; j_gene: TRBJ1-6; v_gene: TRBV10-3; len: 14; d_gene: NA; CDR3nt: TGTGCCATCAGTGGGGGCCTAGGGCATTCACCCCTCCACTTT; CDR3aa: CAISGGLGHSPLHF
abundance: many; j_gene: TRBJ2-1; v_gene: TRBV3-1; len: 15; d_gene: NA; CDR3nt: TGTGCCAGCAGCCTCCAGGCGAGCTCCTACAATGAGCAGTTCTTC; CDR3aa: CASSLQASSYNEQFF
abundance: many; j_gene: TRBJ2-5; v_gene: TRBV10-3; len: 16; d_gene: NA; CDR3nt: TGTGCCATCAGTAGCAGACCTATAGCCTCTCAAGAGACCCAGTACTTC; CDR3aa: CAISSRPIASQETQYF
abundance: many; j_gene: TRBJ1-2; v_gene: TRBV4-1; len: 14; d_gene: NA; CDR3nt: TGCGCCAGCAGCCGACCCGGGACAAATAAAGGCTACACCTTC; CDR3aa: CASSRPGTNKGYTF